This TCR beta chain originates from a study of blood T cells in healthy people across ages. Study-wide points: One million T cells yielded diversity estimates that were considered underestimates. In the absence of known donor CMV status, changes in expanded clonotypes were possibly confounded.

V lost 4 bases to trimming and J lost 0 bases; unmatched junction nucleotides: 8. The CDR3 totals 17 residues. Germline lookup yields CDR1 DFQATT and CDR2 SNEGSKA (reference sequence). The donors, aged about 6 to 100, were healthy Caucasians from Russia. A second PCR of roughly 7 to 11 cycles used a sample-barcoded 5' primer and a J-beta primer mix. MiXCR, run by TCRdb on the 5' RACE reads, gives a single entry per CDR3 protein. The sample shows hundreds of thousands of distinct CDR3 sequences, 29% of them seen only once. This clonotype was recorded at least ten times. Antigen: not known. Sample: blood. The V gene is TRBV20-1, the J gene TRBJ1-5, with 11 nucleotides matching TRBD1. The TCR comes from a woman of 80 years or more in good health. Here the CDR3 reads CSAIRDRGLYSNQPQHF. CDR3 sequence (DNA): TGCAGTGCTATCCGGGACAGGGGGTTATATAGCAATCAGCCCCAGCATTTT.